Below are 28 T cell receptor beta chains sequenced from a single sample in a study of cytomegalovirus exposure and HLA in healthy donors (dated by TCRdb to about 2017). The protocol used for the library was the immunoSEQ multiplex PCR assay. For the multiplex PCR, a mixture combining 60 forward primers for TCR Vbeta segments and 13 reverse primers for TCR Jbeta segments was used. As stored in TCRdb, this immuneACCESS dataset retains in-frame rearrangements with V and J assigned. A fraction of the clones does not appear; measured against another copy, unresolved V genes explain less than half of the discrepancy, and the remainder lacks a known reason. The record for this sample contains under 200,000 clones. The top ten clonotypes cover 6.5% of the sample. The material sequenced was PBMCs. These receptors came from a man aged 25-45 years in good health and CMV-seronegative.

J is TRBJ2-2 and V is TRBV5-6; 7 positions match TRBD1. Germline CDR1 is SGHDT and CDR2 is YYEEEE. This CDR3 has 15 amino acids. J lost 6 bases, V lost 3 bases, and 8 bases had no gene match. The CDR3 sequence: CASSSGTAKAGELFF. As DNA, the CDR3 is TGTGCCAGCAGCTCCGGGACAGCGAAGGCCGGGGAGCTGTTTTTT. The full variable domain, its missing parts supplied by reference TRBV5-6 and TRBJ2-2, is DAGVTQSPTHLIKTRGQQVTLRCSPKSGHDTVSWYQQALGQGPQFIFQYYEEEERQRGNFPDRFSGHQFPNYSSELNVNALLLGDSALYLCASSSGTAKAGELFFGEGSRLTVL.

This chain joins TRBV27 and TRBJ2-7; D perhaps matches TRBD2 (6 bases). The CDR3 is 16 amino acids. V lost 5 bases and J lost 0, with 17 bases in between. The germline CDR1 and CDR2 sequences are MNHEY and SMNVEV (reference sequence). The DNA for the CDR3 is TGTGCCAGCAGTCCCCCACCCGGGACTGGCTCCTACGAGCAGTACTTC. Its translation is CASSPPPGTGSYEQYF.

The chain recombines TRBV6-6 with TRBJ2-7, with D unresolved. Per germline, CDR1 MNHNY and CDR2 SVGAGI (reference sequence). The CDR3 covers 12 residues. Trimming cost V 8 bases and J 7 bases, with 15 bases left between them. This CDR3 reads CASASEVREQYF. DNA of the CDR3: TGTGCCAGCGCTTCCGAGGTCCGGGAGCAGTACTTC.

The V and J genes are TRBV7-9 and TRBJ2-7; 7 nucleotides line up with TRBD1. The V gene's germline CDR1 is SEHNR and CDR2 FQNEAQ (reference sequence). The CDR3 loop spans 15 amino acids. Losses at the gene ends were 0 bases for V and 7 bases for J; bases not matched to a gene: 9. In DNA, the CDR3 is TGTGCCAGCAGCTTAGCTCCAGGGGGTTTGAAGGAGCAGTACTTC. It codes for CASSLAPGGLKEQYF.

The chain recombines TRBV7-9 with TRBJ2-1; the match to TRBD2 covers 7 bases. This CDR3 comprises 14 residues. Germline V gene data show CDR1 as SEHNR and CDR2 as FQNEAQ (reference sequence). Unmatched junction bases numbered 10, after V lost 5 bases and J lost 9 bases. The CDR3 sequence: CASSPGLPLREQFF. The CDR3 DNA reads TGTGCCAGCAGCCCGGGACTACCTCTGCGTGAGCAGTTCTTC.

The chain joins TRBV6-5 to TRBJ2-2; D might be TRBD2 (6 bases). The CDR3 loop spans 15 amino acids. V shed 2 bases and J shed 7 bases, with 14 bases lying between them. The germline CDR1 and CDR2 sequences are MNHEY and SVGAGI. CDR3 in DNA: TGTGCCAGCAGTTACGGGGGACTCAGCCACGGGGAGCTGTTTTTT. Translation gives CASSYGGLSHGELFF.

CDR3 protein: CASSTWTGEDEQYF. In nucleotides, the CDR3 is TGTGCCAGCTCAACTTGGACAGGGGAGGACGAGCAGTACTTC. The chain links TRBV7-9 to TRBJ2-5, with 9 bases identical to TRBD1. The tail of the sequence fits TRBJ2-7 better, so the J call may be wrong. The length of the CDR3 is 14 residues. CDR1 and CDR2 from the germline V gene are SEHNR and FQNEAQ (reference sequence).

The rearrangement uses TRBV5-4 and TRBJ1-3; D gene uncertain. CDR1 is SGHNT, CDR2 YYREEE, per germline (reference sequence). V shed 2 bases and J shed 0 bases, with 6 bases lying between them. This CDR3 contains 14 residues. CDR3 in amino acids: CASSFSLSGNTIYF. In DNA form, the CDR3 reads TGTGCCAGCAGCTTTTCTCTCTCTGGAAACACCATATATTTT. Full variable domain (remainder filled in from reference TRBV5-4 and TRBJ1-3): ETGVTQSPTHLIKTRGQQVTLRCSSQSGHNTVSWYQQALGQGPQFIFQYYREEENGRGNFPPRFSGLQFPNYSSELNVNALELDDSALYLCASSFSLSGNTIYFGEGSWLTVV.

This rearrangement joins TRBV25-1 to TRBJ2-2; D is perhaps TRBD1 (6 bases). V lost 5 bases to trimming and J lost 1 base, with 17 bases between them. Germline-derived CDR1 and CDR2 are MGHDK and SYGVNS. This CDR3 comprises 17 residues. The CDR3 here is CASSSWPIGGNTGELFF. The DNA for the CDR3 is TGTGCCAGCAGTTCCTGGCCCATAGGGGGGAACACCGGGGAGCTGTTTTTT.

The rearrangement links TRBV5-1 to TRBJ1-4; D remains ambiguous. Trimming removed 5 bases at V and 0 bases at J, with 11 bases between. The CDR3 spans 15 residues. The germline gives CDR1 SGHRS, CDR2 YFSETQ. CDR3 nucleotide sequence: TGCGCCAGCAGTTTGACTCCTGCAACTAATGAAAAACTGTTTTTT. It yields the protein CASSLTPATNEKLFF.

The genes are TRBV28 and TRBJ1-2; 7 positions match TRBD1. Looked up from germline, CDR1 is MDHEN and CDR2 is SYDVKM. The CDR3 consists of 14 residues. J was trimmed by 1 base and V by 3 bases; bases with no gene match: 2. The CDR3 here is CASSLGTVNYGYTF. DNA of the CDR3: TGTGCCAGCAGTTTGGGGACAGTTAACTATGGCTACACCTTC.

The genes are TRBV11-2 and TRBJ2-1; 9 bases match TRBD2. The CDR3 covers 19 residues. Per the germline V gene, CDR1 is SGHAT and CDR2 is FQNNGV. Trimming removed 1 base from V and 1 base from J; junction bases left unmatched: 11. As DNA, the CDR3 is TGTGCCAGCAGCTTAGGTCGGAAATTAGCGGGAGAATCCTACAATGAGCAGTTCTTC. It yields the protein CASSLGRKLAGESYNEQFF.

This chain joins TRBV27 and TRBJ1-2; 7 bases match TRBD1. There are 14 residues in the CDR3. V lost 8 bases, J lost 2 bases, and 8 bases stayed unmatched. Per the germline V gene, CDR1 is MNHEY and CDR2 is SMNVEV (reference sequence). The CDR3 reads CASRPPGQNYGYTF. In nucleotides, the CDR3 is TGTGCCAGCCGGCCGCCGGGACAGAACTATGGCTACACCTTC.

This chain joins TRBV29-1 and TRBJ1-1, with 9 bases lining up with TRBD1. The CDR3 consists of 14 residues. From germline, CDR1 is SQVTM and CDR2 ANQGSEA. After removal of 7 bases from V and 4 bases from J, the junction contained 10 bases not matched to a gene. CDR3 amino acids: CSGTRDRAITEAFF. CDR3 sequence (DNA): TGCAGCGGAACAAGGGACAGGGCAATCACTGAAGCTTTCTTT.

The chain carries TRBV10-1 and TRBJ2-4; D is possibly TRBD2 (6 bases). Trimming cost V 3 bases and J 0 bases, with 6 bases left between them. The CDR3 loop spans 14 amino acids. CDR1 and CDR2 from the germline V gene are WNHNN and SYGVQD (reference sequence). DNA for the CDR3: TGCGCCAGCAGTGACGGGGGAGCCAAAAACATTCAGTACTTC. This encodes CASSDGGAKNIQYF.

The chain combines TRBV4-2 with TRBJ2-5; 11 nucleotides match TRBD2. The J call may not be correct, given that the DNA end is closer to TRBJ2-7. The CDR3 extends over 17 amino acids. In germline, CDR1 is LGHNA, CDR2 YNFKEQ. CDR3: CASSRETSGASTYEQYF. As DNA, the CDR3 is TGTGCCAGCAGCCGAGAGACTAGCGGGGCAAGTACCTACGAGCAGTACTTC.

The genes are TRBV10-2 and TRBJ2-3, with 7 bases fitting TRBD2. The CDR3 totals 15 residues. Trimming at V came to 2 bases and at J to 2 bases, leaving 4 bases not matched to a gene. The germline V gene has CDR1 WSHSY and CDR2 SAAADI. CDR3: CASSELAVFTDTQYF. The CDR3 DNA follows: TGCGCCAGCAGTGAGCTAGCGGTCTTCACAGATACGCAGTATTTT.

This sequence joins TRBV7-3 and TRBJ2-1; 8 bases agree with TRBD1. The junction had 4 bases not matched to a gene; V was cut back by 5 bases and J by 4 bases. CDR3 size: 14 residues. Germline loops: CDR1 SGHTA, CDR2 FQGTGA. As DNA, the CDR3 is TGTGCCAGCAGCCCGGGACAGGTATACAATGAGCAGTTCTTC. Translated, it gives CASSPGQVYNEQFF.

The chain joins TRBV6-5 to TRBJ2-7; maybe TRBD1 (5 bases). This CDR3 has 15 amino acids. In germline, CDR1 is MNHEY, CDR2 SVGAGI. V dropped 2 bases and J dropped 5 bases, with 16 bases sitting between them. The CDR3, as DNA: TGTGCCAGCAGTTACAGGCGCCCTCCAGGGAACGAGCAGTACTTC. Protein product: CASSYRRPPGNEQYF.

CDR3 bases: TGTGCCAGCAGCTTGGACAGTTACAATGAGCAGTTCTTC. Its translation: CASSLDSYNEQFF. V gene TRBV5-4 combines with J gene TRBJ2-1; D is unresolved. CDR1 is SGHNT, CDR2 YYREEE, per germline (reference sequence). The CDR3 loop spans 13 amino acids. Trimming removed 0 bases at V and 4 bases at J, with 5 bases between.

This rearrangement joins TRBV19 to TRBJ2-3; 12 bases fit TRBD2. Germline assignment: CDR1 LNHDA and CDR2 SQIVND (reference sequence). V was clipped by 4 bases and J by 3 bases; unmatched bases: 8. CDR3 size: 17 residues. The chain's CDR3 is CASSTPGLAGLTDTQYF. As DNA, the CDR3 is TGTGCCAGTAGTACCCCCGGACTAGCGGGATTAACAGATACGCAGTATTTT.

The chain recombines TRBV19 with TRBJ2-7, with 10 nucleotides matching TRBD1. This CDR3 has 15 amino acids. Germline CDR1 reads LNHDA; CDR2 reads SQIVND (reference sequence). The junction had 9 bases not matched to a gene; V was cut back by 3 bases and J by 7 bases. The CDR3 bases are TGTGCCAGTAGTATGACAGGGGGCGCCCCGGGAGAGCAGTACTTC. Its translation: CASSMTGGAPGEQYF.

The rearrangement joins TRBV19 to TRBJ2-3, with D unresolved. CDR3 length: 13 residues. Germline V gene sequence: CDR1 LNHDA, CDR2 SQIVND (reference sequence). V was shortened by 7 bases and J by 5 bases, with 13 bases between the two germline ends. For the CDR3, the DNA is TGTGCCAGTATCCCCGGAGATATAGATACGCAGTATTTT. It encodes CASIPGDIDTQYF. Drawing the rest from reference TRBV19 and TRBJ2-3, the complete variable domain is DGGITQSPKYLFRKEGQNVTLSCEQNLNHDAMYWYRQDPGQGLRLIYYSQIVNDFQKGDIAEGYSVSREKKESFPLTVTSAQKNPTAFYLCASIPGDIDTQYFGPGTRLTVL.

CDR3 residues: CASSKRSQGGDGYTF. The CDR3 coding sequence is TGTGCCAGCAGCAAAAGGAGTCAGGGTGGGGATGGCTACACCTTC. The chain couples TRBV21-1 to TRBJ1-2; the D call TRBD1 from the table was never checked on the DNA. TRBV21-1 is shown as a pseudogene. CDR3 length equals 15 residues.

The V gene is TRBV5-1, the J gene TRBJ2-1; unclear D gene. Per germline, CDR1 SGHRS and CDR2 YFSETQ. The CDR3 consists of 15 residues. V was pared by 0 bases and J by 1 base, with 8 bases between. The CDR3 coding sequence is TGCGCCAGCAGCTTGGAAGCCAGGTCCTACAATGAGCAGTTCTTC. Encoded protein: CASSLEARSYNEQFF.

This sequence joins TRBV11-2 and TRBJ2-7, with 13 bases matching TRBD2. CDR3 length equals 18 residues. Germline-derived CDR1 and CDR2 are SGHAT and FQNNGV. J was trimmed by 3 bases and V by 2 bases; bases with no gene match: 10. CDR3 sequence reads: CASSLTATSGGTFYEQYF. The CDR3 DNA follows: TGTGCCAGCAGCTTAACCGCGACTAGCGGGGGGACCTTCTACGAGCAGTACTTC.

The J gene is TRBJ1-1, the V gene TRBV29-1, with TRBD1 matching 9 bases. The junction had 6 bases not matched to a gene; V was cut back by 3 bases and J by 4 bases. The CDR3 contains 14 residues. Germline V gives CDR1 SQVTM, CDR2 ANQGSEA. DNA of the CDR3: TGCAGCGTTGAGAGGGGACAGGGAAGCACTGAAGCTTTCTTT. It is translated as CSVERGQGSTEAFF. The entire variable domain, with the rest obtained from reference TRBV29-1 and TRBJ1-1, is as follows: SAVISQKPSRDICQRGTSLTIQCQVDSQVTMMFWYRQQPGQSLTLIATANQGSEATYESGFVIDKFPISRPNLTFSTLTVSNMSPEDSSIYLCSVERGQGSTEAFFGQGTRLTVV.

The rearrangement uses TRBV18 and TRBJ2-1, with TRBD2 identical over 11 bases. Germline CDR1 is KGHSH and CDR2 is LQKENI. The CDR3 covers 15 residues. V lost 4 bases and J lost 5; bases outside the gene matches: 4. CDR3 protein: CASSLLAGGHNEQFF. Here the CDR3 DNA reads TGTGCCAGCTCACTTCTAGCGGGGGGCCACAATGAGCAGTTCTTC.